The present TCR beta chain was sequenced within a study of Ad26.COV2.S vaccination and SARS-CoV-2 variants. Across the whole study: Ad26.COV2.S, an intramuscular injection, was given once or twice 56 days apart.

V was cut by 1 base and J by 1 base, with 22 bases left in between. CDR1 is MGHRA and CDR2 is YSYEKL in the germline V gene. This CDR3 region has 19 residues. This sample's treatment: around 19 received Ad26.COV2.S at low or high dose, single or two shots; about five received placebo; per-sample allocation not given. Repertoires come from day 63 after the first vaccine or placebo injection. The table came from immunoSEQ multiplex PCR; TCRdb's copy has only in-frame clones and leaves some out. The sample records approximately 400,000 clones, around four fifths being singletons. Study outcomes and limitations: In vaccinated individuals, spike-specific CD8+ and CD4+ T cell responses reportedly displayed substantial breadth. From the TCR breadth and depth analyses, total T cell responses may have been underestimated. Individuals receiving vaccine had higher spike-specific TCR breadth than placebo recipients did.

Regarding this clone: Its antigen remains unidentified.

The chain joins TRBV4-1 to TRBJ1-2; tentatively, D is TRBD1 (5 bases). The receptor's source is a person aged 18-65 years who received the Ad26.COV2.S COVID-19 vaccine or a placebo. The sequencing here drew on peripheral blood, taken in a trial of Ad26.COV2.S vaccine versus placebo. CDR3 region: CASSQVGRGLRGINYGYTF. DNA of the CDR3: TGCGCCAGCAGCCAAGTGGGACGGGGACTTAGAGGGATTAACTATGGCTACACCTTC.